What follows describes a single T cell receptor beta chain. Per germline, CDR1 SEHNR and CDR2 FQNEAQ (reference sequence). V lost 7 bases and J lost 8, with 14 bases in between. There are 12 residues in the CDR3. The entry originates in a study of blood T cell repertoires in COVID-19. Study-wide background: Acute and convalescent COVID-19 samples came from the United States, Italy and Spain. Sources were T cells, B-cell-depleted T cells, or PBMCs; the material itself was cDNA or gDNA.

The Seattle site enrolled patients during active infection and followed them longitudinally. Per the original data handling: By means of reference gene primer amplification, nucleated cell counts were estimated. Method: immunoSEQ multiplex PCR; TCRdb's copy keeps in-frame clones and lacks some. The DNA was the basis for D and trimming; V, J and clone size are from that table. The sample includes under 150,000 clones, more than 70% of them seen just once. J is TRBJ1-2 and V is TRBV7-9; D might be TRBD1 (6 bases). Sequencing used peripheral blood. This TCR was sampled from a woman in her fifties or sixties with COVID-19, enrolled during active disease. Written as DNA, the CDR3 is TGTGCCAGCACATCTAACAGGGACGGCTACACCTTC. This translates into CASTSNRDGYTF. Variable domain in full (rest from reference TRBV7-9 and TRBJ1-2): DTGVSQNPRHKITKRGQNVTFRCDPISEHNRLYWYRQTLGQGPEFLTYFQNEAQLEKSRLLSDRFSAERPKGSFSTLEIQRTEQGDSAMYLCASTSNRDGYTFGSGTRLTVV.